Below are 10 T cell receptor beta chains sequenced from a single sample in a study of T cells in Graves' hyperthyroidism and ophthalmopathy. Researchers amplified the TCR beta CDR3 regions from RNA transcripts. The HTBI primer set was used in a first-round RT-PCR of the TCR CDR3. TCRdb processed the multiplex PCR reads anew with MiXCR; each CDR3 protein has one entry. The table lists approximately 620,000 distinct CDR3 sequences, roughly 16% of them singletons. What was sequenced was blood. Receptors were obtained from a woman aged 40 to 49 with Graves' ophthalmopathy.

Many counts were recorded for this clonotype. V and J are TRBV12-3 or TRBV12-4 and TRBJ1-1; 7 nucleotides agree with TRBD1. With V trimmed by 6 bases and J by 5 bases, 12 bases remained unmatched. This CDR3 has 15 amino acids. The DNA of the CDR3 is TGTGCCAGCAGCCCCGACAGGGTCAGATCGACTGAAGCTTTCTTT. Translation: CASSPDRVRSTEAFF.

This clonotype was counted many times. The chain carries TRBV4-2 and TRBJ2-7; TRBD1 matches 12 bases. Per germline, CDR1 LGHNA and CDR2 YNFKEQ. The CDR3 consists of 15 residues. Trimming cost V 4 bases and J 4 bases; bases outside gene matches: 5. The CDR3 DNA reads TGTGCCAGCAGCCTCGGGACAGGGGGCGGGTACGAGCAGTACTTC. It is translated as CASSLGTGGGYEQYF.

This clonotype was recorded many times. V and J are TRBV27 and TRBJ2-3, with TRBD2 matching 7 bases. Germline loops: CDR1 MNHEY, CDR2 SMNVEV (reference sequence). The CDR3 covers 14 residues. J lost 4 bases, V lost 6 bases, and 7 bases had no gene match. CDR3 loop: CASSWTSRADTQYF. The CDR3 DNA reads as TGTGCCAGCAGCTGGACTAGTCGGGCAGATACGCAGTATTTT.

In its sample, this clonotype was seen a few times. The chain employs TRBV20-1 and TRBJ1-6, with 8 bases aligning to TRBD1. With V trimmed by 0 bases and J by 10 bases, 2 bases remained unmatched. Germline values: CDR1 DFQATT, CDR2 SNEGSKA (reference sequence). The CDR3 has 13 residues. This chain's CDR3 is CSARETGESPLHF. The CDR3 coding sequence is TGCAGTGCTAGAGAGACAGGGGAATCACCCCTCCACTTT.

This chain connects TRBV5-4 to TRBJ2-1, with D tentatively TRBD1 (6 bases). Trimming stripped 3 bases from V and 6 bases from J, with 13 bases between. The germline CDR1 and CDR2 sequences are SGHNT and YYREEE (reference sequence). CDR3 size: 14 residues. Here the CDR3 DNA reads TGTGCCAGCAGCTCAGGGGCGTCATTCAATGAGCAGTTCTTC. This gives the protein CASSSGASFNEQFF.

The chain recombines TRBV6-1 with TRBJ1-4, with unresolved D. Trimming pared 3 bases from V and 8 bases from J, leaving 1 base between. The CDR3 has 10 residues. Looked up from germline, CDR1 is MNHNS and CDR2 is SASEGT. CDR3 bases: TGTGCCAGCAGTGACGAAAAACTGTTTTTT. Its translation: CASSDEKLFF.

The rearrangement joins TRBV5-6 to TRBJ1-5; D is perhaps TRBD1 (6 bases). Germline CDR1 and CDR2: SGHDT and YYEEEE. The V gene lost 1 base and the J gene lost 4 bases, with 9 bases spanning the gap. The CDR3 runs to 14 residues. CDR3 protein: CASSLWTENQPQHF. In DNA form, the CDR3 reads TGTGCCAGCAGCTTGTGGACAGAGAATCAGCCCCAGCATTTT.

This clonotype was observed a handful of times. The chain uses TRBV12-3 or TRBV12-4 and TRBJ1-1; a weak D match, TRBD1 (6 bases). The CDR3 length is 17 residues. The V end lost 6 bases, the J end lost 0 bases, and 20 bases lay between the germline ends. CDR3 in DNA: TGTGCCAGCAGCCCCAGATCTCGGACAGATCTGAACACTGAAGCTTTCTTT. Amino acid sequence: CASSPRSRTDLNTEAFF.

V and J are TRBV28 and TRBJ2-7; 8 bases map to TRBD2. The V segment lost 8 bases and the J segment 1 base; nucleotides outside the gene matches: 7. This CDR3 has 14 amino acids. CDR1 MDHEN and CDR2 SYDVKM come from the germline V gene. The CDR3 DNA reads TGTGCCAGCTCGACGACTAGCGAATCCTACGAGCAGTACTTC. It specifies CASSTTSESYEQYF.

The chain uses TRBV28 and TRBJ2-7; 9 nucleotides match TRBD2. The CDR3 sequence is 15 residues long. The V segment lost 2 bases and the J segment 5 bases; nucleotides outside the gene matches: 7. Germline V lookup: CDR1 MDHEN, CDR2 SYDVKM. The DNA of the CDR3 is TGTGCCAGCAGTTTAAGTAGCGGGGGACGTAACGAGCAGTACTTC. It is translated as CASSLSSGGRNEQYF.